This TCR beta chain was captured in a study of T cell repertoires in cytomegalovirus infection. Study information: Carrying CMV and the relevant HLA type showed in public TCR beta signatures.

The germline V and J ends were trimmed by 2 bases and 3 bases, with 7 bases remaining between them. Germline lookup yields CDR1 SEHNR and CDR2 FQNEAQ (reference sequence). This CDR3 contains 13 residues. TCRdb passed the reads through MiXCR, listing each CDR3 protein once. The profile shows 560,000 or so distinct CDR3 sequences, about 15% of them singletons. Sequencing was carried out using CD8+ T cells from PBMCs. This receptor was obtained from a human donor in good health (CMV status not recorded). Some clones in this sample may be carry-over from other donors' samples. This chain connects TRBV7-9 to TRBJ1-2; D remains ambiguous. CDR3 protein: CASSLPGYYGYTF. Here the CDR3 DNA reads TGTGCCAGCAGCTTACCGGGGTACTATGGCTACACCTTC. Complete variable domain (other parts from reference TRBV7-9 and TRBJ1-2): DTGVSQNPRHKITKRGQNVTFRCDPISEHNRLYWYRQTLGQGPEFLTYFQNEAQLEKSRLLSDRFSAERPKGSFSTLEIQRTEQGDSAMYLCASSLPGYYGYTFGSGTRLTVV.